What follows describes a single T cell receptor (beta chain). The antigen is undetermined. This sample was taken from a study of T cell repertoires in ileal Crohn's disease. As for the study in general: About half received postoperative treatment, some ten with thiopurines and about 20 anti-TNF. Study results and caveats: Compared with CD4 T cells, sorted CD8 cells carried more expanded clones.

The table came from immunoSEQ multiplex PCR; TCRdb's copy has only in-frame clones and leaves some out. The data show over 13,000 clones, roughly 80% seen once. Looked up from germline, CDR1 is MNHNS and CDR2 is SASEGT. V lost 6 bases to trimming and J lost 4 bases; unmatched junction nucleotides: 11. CDR3 length: 15 amino acids. The TCR comes from an adult with Crohn's disease. The chain employs TRBV6-1 and TRBJ2-7; 8 bases align to TRBD1. The sample consisted of ileal tissue. CDR3 residues: CASRPSTGGWYEQYF. The DNA for the CDR3 is TGTGCCAGCAGACCATCTACAGGGGGGTGGTACGAGCAGTACTTC.